Below, 21 T cell receptor beta chains from the same sample are listed, as sequenced in a study of tumor-infiltrating lymphocytes in localized non-small cell lung cancer. Sequencing used immunoSEQ multiplex PCR; TCRdb keeps in-frame clones, though not all of them. Among approximately 16,000 clones listed, approximately 49% were seen once. The specimen was lung tumor tissue. These receptors were taken from a human donor with non-small cell lung cancer.

The V call is TRBV11-1, the J call TRBJ1-4; 9 bases are a match to TRBD1. In germline, CDR1 is SGHAT, CDR2 FQDESV (reference sequence). Losses at the gene ends were 5 bases for V and 5 bases for J; bases not matched to a gene: 3. This CDR3 region has 14 residues. The CDR3 DNA reads as TGTGCCAGCAGCCGAGGACAGGGGAATGAAAAACTGTTTTTT. This translates into CASSRGQGNEKLFF.

The CDR3 nucleotides are TGTGCCATCAGTGAGGGTGGCTCCTACGAGCAGTACTTC. It translates to CAISEGGSYEQYF. This chain joins TRBV10-3 and TRBJ2-7; D uncertain. Germline CDR1 ENHRY, CDR2 SYGVKD. V lost 2 bases, J lost 0 bases, and 5 bases lay in between. This CDR3 is built from 13 residues.

This chain connects TRBV20-1 to TRBJ2-2; the D is unclear. The CDR3 spans 11 residues. CDR1 is DFQATT, CDR2 SNEGSKA, per germline (reference sequence). CDR3 in amino acids: CSVKNTGELFF. CDR3 DNA: TGCAGCGTTAAGAACACCGGGGAGCTGTTTTTT.

The sample holds a few counts of this clone. The chain joins TRBV27 to TRBJ1-6, with D hard to call. The CDR3 consists of 12 residues. The V gene's germline CDR1 is MNHEY and CDR2 SMNVEV (reference sequence). V dropped 5 bases and J dropped 8 bases, with 7 bases sitting between them. Written as DNA, the CDR3 is TGTGCCAGCAGTCAGGTTGATTCACCCCTCCACTTT. Translation gives CASSQVDSPLHF.

CDR3 nucleotide sequence: TGTGCCAGTAGTTTTGGGGGGGCGGGGCGCCCCACAGATACGCAGTATTTT. Its translation: CASSFGGAGRPTDTQYF. The chain links TRBV19 to TRBJ2-3; D might be TRBD2 (7 bases). The CDR3 has 17 amino acids. The germline V and J ends were trimmed by 5 bases and 2 bases, with 20 bases remaining between them. CDR1 and CDR2 from the germline V gene are LNHDA and SQIVND (reference sequence).

This chain connects TRBV20-1 to TRBJ2-7; D uncertain. The CDR3 covers 11 residues. CDR1 is DFQATT, CDR2 SNEGSKA, per germline (reference sequence). Trimming shortened V by 4 bases and J by 2 bases, and 6 bases separated the two germline ends. For the CDR3, the DNA is TGCAGTGCTAAGGGCGCCTACGAGCAGTACTTC. It specifies CSAKGAYEQYF.

The V and J genes are TRBV7-9 and TRBJ2-3, with a tentative D call TRBD1 (5 bases). Germline loops: CDR1 SEHNR, CDR2 FQNEAQ (reference sequence). V lost 2 bases to trimming and J lost 3 bases, with 12 bases between them. The CDR3 contains 15 residues. CDR3 in amino acids: CASSLLSGATDTQYF. CDR3 DNA sequence: TGTGCCAGCAGCTTACTCTCTGGGGCGACAGATACGCAGTATTTT. The full variable domain, rest sourced from reference TRBV7-9 and TRBJ2-3, is DTGVSQNPRHKITKRGQNVTFRCDPISEHNRLYWYRQTLGQGPEFLTYFQNEAQLEKSRLLSDRFSAERPKGSFSTLEIQRTEQGDSAMYLCASSLLSGATDTQYFGPGTRLTVL.

The J gene is TRBJ2-1, the V gene TRBV6-1, with TRBD2 identical over 10 bases. Looked up from germline, CDR1 is MNHNS and CDR2 is SASEGT. The CDR3 extends over 13 amino acids. Trimming removed 5 bases from V and 12 bases from J; junction bases left unmatched: 7. The CDR3 DNA sequence: TGTGCCAGCAGTTGGACTAGCGGTAACTTGCAGTTCTTC. This codes for CASSWTSGNLQFF.

V usage is TRBV4-3 and J usage is TRBJ2-3, with D perhaps matching TRBD2 (6 bases). The CDR3 length is 14 residues. Germline V lookup: CDR1 LGHNA, CDR2 YSLEER. V lost 0 bases and J 4 bases, leaving 8 bases between the germline ends. CDR3 nucleotides: TGCGCCAGCAGCCAAGATGGCGGGGCAGATACGCAGTATTTT. Protein: CASSQDGGADTQYF.

V gene TRBV11-2 combines with J gene TRBJ2-1; TRBD2 matches at 12 bases. Trimming at V came to 5 bases and at J to 1 base, leaving 6 bases not matched to a gene. This CDR3 comprises 17 residues. Germline CDR1 reads SGHAT; CDR2 reads FQNNGV. CDR3 sequence reads: CASSGILAGGSYNEQFF. DNA for the CDR3: TGTGCCAGCAGCGGAATCCTAGCGGGGGGGTCCTACAATGAGCAGTTCTTC.

Sample share makes this clone medium-sized. This chain joins TRBV7-9 and TRBJ2-3; the match to TRBD1 covers 8 bases. Germline lookup yields CDR1 SEHNR and CDR2 FQNEAQ (reference sequence). J was trimmed by 3 bases and V by 5 bases; bases with no gene match: 7. The CDR3 length is 15 residues. The CDR3 region has the DNA TGTGCCAGCAGCCAGACAGGGGATAGGACAGATACGCAGTATTTT. Encoded protein: CASSQTGDRTDTQYF.

A few counts support this clone. The chain joins TRBV2 to TRBJ1-2; no clear D. Germline CDR1 and CDR2: SNHLY and FYNNEI. The length of the CDR3 is 15 residues. The germline V and J ends were trimmed by 2 bases and 0 bases, with 10 bases remaining between them. The CDR3 DNA reads as TGTGCCAGCAGTGAATGGGCAGGCTCTAACTATGGCTACACCTTC. It is translated as CASSEWAGSNYGYTF.

This clone was observed a handful of times. The rearrangement uses TRBV1 and TRBJ2-5; the table calls TRBD2, which could not be checked here. TRBV1 is a documented pseudogene. The CDR3 spans 12 residues. The CDR3 here is CTSSQGEETQYF. The CDR3 DNA reads TGCACCAGCAGCCAAGGCGAAGAGACCCAGTACTTC.

The chain has TRBV30 and TRBJ2-1; D perhaps matches TRBD2 (6 bases). The CDR3 is made up of 16 amino acids. The germline gives CDR1 GTSNPN, CDR2 SVGIG (reference sequence). Trimming removed 0 bases at V and 4 bases at J, with 16 bases between. Here the CDR3 reads CAWSVEARGAYNEQFF. The DNA of the CDR3 is TGTGCCTGGAGTGTGGAGGCGCGGGGCGCATACAATGAGCAGTTCTTC.

This chain links TRBV5-5 with TRBJ1-2; D is perhaps TRBD1 (6 bases). The CDR3 covers 16 residues. V lost 0 bases and J lost 8, with 20 bases in between. Germline V gives CDR1 SGHKS, CDR2 YYEKEE (reference sequence). CDR3 loop: CASSLVGRQDFSGYTF. CDR3 nucleotide sequence: TGTGCCAGCAGCTTGGTTGGGCGACAGGACTTTAGCGGCTACACCTTC.

This chain joins TRBV7-8 and TRBJ1-4; 8 bases match TRBD1. The CDR3 is 16 residues long. J gave up 5 bases and V 2 bases, and 7 bases lay outside the gene matches. Germline V gene sequence: CDR1 SGHVS, CDR2 FQNEAQ. The CDR3 DNA is TGTGCCAGCAGCTTACGGATCAGGGGGCAGAATGAAAAACTGTTTTTT. Encoded protein: CASSLRIRGQNEKLFF.

The CDR3: CASSEHGTGTEAFF. CDR3 sequence (DNA): TGTGCCAGCAGTGAACACGGGACAGGGACGGAGGCTTTCTTT. The chain joins TRBV6-5 to TRBJ1-1; TRBD1 aligns across 9 bases. V lost 5 bases, J lost 11 bases, and 12 bases stayed unmatched. Germline-derived CDR1 and CDR2 are MNHEY and SVGAGI. The CDR3 has 14 residues.

This clone turned up a few times. The chain links TRBV2 to TRBJ1-4; TRBD1 might be the D (5 bases). Germline CDR1 SNHLY, CDR2 FYNNEI. Between the trimmed V and J ends, which lost 2 bases and 17 bases, there was a span of 12 bases. The CDR3 covers 11 residues. This CDR3 is CASSELNRGFF. CDR3 nucleotides: TGTGCCAGCAGTGAATTGAATAGGGGTTTTTTT.

CDR3 amino acids: CAISETVQGPYSYEQYF. In DNA form, the CDR3 reads TGTGCCATCAGTGAGACCGTACAGGGTCCGTACTCCTACGAGCAGTACTTC. This chain connects TRBV10-3 to TRBJ2-7, with D perhaps matching TRBD1 (6 bases). The CDR3 contains 17 residues. CDR1 is ENHRY and CDR2 is SYGVKD in the germline V gene. The V end lost 2 bases, the J end lost 0 bases, and 17 bases lay between the germline ends.

The chain has TRBV5-1 and TRBJ1-1; a weak D match, TRBD1 (5 bases). Germline V gene sequence: CDR1 SGHRS, CDR2 YFSETQ. The CDR3 has 16 amino acids. Trimming took off 0 bases at V and 4 bases at J, with 16 bases between the two ends. The CDR3 DNA follows: TGCGCCAGCAGCTTGGCCGAGGGGCGAAGTACCACTGAAGCTTTCTTT. It translates to CASSLAEGRSTTEAFF.

In its sample, this clone was seen a few times. The rearrangement links TRBV30 to TRBJ1-3, with 9 bases aligning to TRBD1. V gave up 3 bases and J gave up 0 bases; unmatched junction bases: 3. The CDR3 totals 15 residues. Germline V CDR1 and CDR2: GTSNPN, SVGIG (reference sequence). CDR3 amino acids: CAWSGQGSSGNTIYF. The DNA for the CDR3 is TGTGCCTGGAGCGGACAGGGGAGCTCTGGAAACACCATATATTTT.